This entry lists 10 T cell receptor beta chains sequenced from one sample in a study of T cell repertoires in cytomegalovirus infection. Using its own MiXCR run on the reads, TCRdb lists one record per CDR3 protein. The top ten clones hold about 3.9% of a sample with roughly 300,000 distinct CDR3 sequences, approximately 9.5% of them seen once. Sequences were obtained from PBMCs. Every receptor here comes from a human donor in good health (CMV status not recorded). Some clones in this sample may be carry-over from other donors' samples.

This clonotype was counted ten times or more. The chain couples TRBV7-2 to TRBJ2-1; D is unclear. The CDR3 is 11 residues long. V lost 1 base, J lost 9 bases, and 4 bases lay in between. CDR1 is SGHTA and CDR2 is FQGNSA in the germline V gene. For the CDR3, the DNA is TGTGCCAGCAGCTTAGGTTTTGAGCAGTTCTTC. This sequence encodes CASSLGFEQFF.

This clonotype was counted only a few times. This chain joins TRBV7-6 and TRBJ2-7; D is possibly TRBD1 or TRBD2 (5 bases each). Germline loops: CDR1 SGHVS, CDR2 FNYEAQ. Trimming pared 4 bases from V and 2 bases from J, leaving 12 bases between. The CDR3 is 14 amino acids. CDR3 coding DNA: TGTGCCAGCAGCTACGGGACGGCGACCTACGAGCAGTACTTC. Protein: CASSYGTATYEQYF.

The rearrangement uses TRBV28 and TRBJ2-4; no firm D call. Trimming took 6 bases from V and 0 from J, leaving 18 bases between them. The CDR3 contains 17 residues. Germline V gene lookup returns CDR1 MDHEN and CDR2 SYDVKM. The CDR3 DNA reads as TGTGCCAGCAGGGCCGATATCGGAATACTAGCCAAAAACATTCAGTACTTC. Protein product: CASRADIGILAKNIQYF.

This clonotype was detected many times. CDR3 DNA sequence: TGTGCCAGCAGCCTACACCCGGCCGGTGGCAACACTGAAGCTTTCTTT. Protein: CASSLHPAGGNTEAFF. The rearrangement joins TRBV7-2 to TRBJ1-1; D gene uncertain. The germline V and J ends were trimmed by 5 bases and 2 bases, with 18 bases remaining between them. The CDR3 covers 16 residues. The germline gives CDR1 SGHTA, CDR2 FQGNSA.

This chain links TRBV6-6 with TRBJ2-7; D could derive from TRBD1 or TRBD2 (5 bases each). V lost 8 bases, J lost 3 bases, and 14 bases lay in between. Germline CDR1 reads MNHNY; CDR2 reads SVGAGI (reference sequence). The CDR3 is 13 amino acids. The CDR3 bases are TGTGCCAGCCGGCCCGGGGCGGTCTACGAGCAGTACTTC. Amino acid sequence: CASRPGAVYEQYF.

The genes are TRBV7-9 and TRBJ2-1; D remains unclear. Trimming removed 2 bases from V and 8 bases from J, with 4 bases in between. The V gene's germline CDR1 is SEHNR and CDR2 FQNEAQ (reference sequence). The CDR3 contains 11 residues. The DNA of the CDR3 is TGTGCCAGCAGCTTAAGTTATGAGCAGTTCTTC. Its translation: CASSLSYEQFF.

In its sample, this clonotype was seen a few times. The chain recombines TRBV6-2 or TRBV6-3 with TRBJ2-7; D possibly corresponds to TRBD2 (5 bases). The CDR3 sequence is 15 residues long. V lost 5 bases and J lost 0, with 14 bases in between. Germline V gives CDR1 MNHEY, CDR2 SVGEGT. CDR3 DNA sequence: TGTGCCAGCAGTGAAGTCGCGGGTTCCTCCTACGAGCAGTACTTC. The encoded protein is CASSEVAGSSYEQYF.

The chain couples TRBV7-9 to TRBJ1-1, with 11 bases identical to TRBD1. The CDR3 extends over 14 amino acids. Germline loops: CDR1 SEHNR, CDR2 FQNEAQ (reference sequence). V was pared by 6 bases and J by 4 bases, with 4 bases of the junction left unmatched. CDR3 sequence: CASSSGTGGTEAFF. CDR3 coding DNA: TGTGCCAGCAGTAGCGGGACAGGGGGCACTGAAGCTTTCTTT.

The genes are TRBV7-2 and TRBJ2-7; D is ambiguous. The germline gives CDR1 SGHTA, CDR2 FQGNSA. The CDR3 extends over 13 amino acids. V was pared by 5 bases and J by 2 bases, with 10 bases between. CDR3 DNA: TGTGCCAGCAGCCCCCTTCAAACCTACGAGCAGTACTTC. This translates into CASSPLQTYEQYF.

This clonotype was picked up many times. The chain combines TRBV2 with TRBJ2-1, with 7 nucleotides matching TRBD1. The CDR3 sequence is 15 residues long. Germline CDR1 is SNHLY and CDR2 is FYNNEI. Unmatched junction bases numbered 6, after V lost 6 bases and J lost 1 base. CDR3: CASRRQGVSYNEQFF. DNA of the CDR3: TGTGCCAGCAGAAGACAGGGAGTTTCCTACAATGAGCAGTTCTTC.